The 10 T cell receptor beta chains reported below all come from one sample, sequenced in a study of shared clonotypes between healthy human individuals. Profiled with immunoSEQ multiplex PCR; TCRdb holds only in-frame clones, not every one. The data contain 850,000 to 1,200,000 clones, 70% to 80% of them singletons. The sample was memory CD4+ T cells sorted from blood. The subset here: CD45RA-negative fraction. The receptors were gathered from a man younger than 35 in good health.

The chain combines TRBV9 with TRBJ1-1; D may be TRBD1 (6 bases). V was trimmed by 6 bases and J by 2 bases, leaving 14 bases between them. This CDR3 region has 14 residues. Germline V gives CDR1 SGDLS, CDR2 YYNGEE. CDR3 DNA sequence: TGTGCCAGCAACCTCGGGGGCGATAACACTGAAGCTTTCTTT. Residues: CASNLGGDNTEAFF.

Of note for this clone: At one end, the junction sequence differs from germline, possibly due to a read error. The chain recombines TRBV7-7 with TRBJ2-5, with 14 bases identical to TRBD2. The CDR3 totals 16 residues. CDR1 and CDR2 (germline): SSHAT, FNYEAQ (reference sequence). The CDR3 spells CASSYGTSGGQETQYF. The CDR3 nucleotides are TGTGCTAGCAGCTACGGGACTAGCGGGGGACAAGAGACCCAGTACTTC. The entire variable domain, with the rest obtained from reference TRBV7-7 and TRBJ2-5, is as follows: GAGVSQSPRYKVTKRGQDVTLRCDPISSHATLYWYQQALGQGPEFLTYFNYEAQPDKSGLPSDRFSAERPEGSISTLTIQRTEQRDSAMYRCASSYGTSGGQETQYFGPGTRLLVL.

V usage is TRBV6-6 and J usage is TRBJ2-7; D may correspond to TRBD1 or TRBD2 (5 bases each). Germline V CDR1 and CDR2: MNHNY, SVGAGI (reference sequence). The CDR3 length is 14 residues. Between the trimmed V and J ends, which lost 6 bases and 3 bases, there was a span of 15 bases. In DNA, the CDR3 is TGTGCCAGCAGCTACCGGGACGGAGACTACGAGCAGTACTTC. This encodes CASSYRDGDYEQYF.

The chain is built from TRBV6-6 and TRBJ2-5, with TRBD2 identical over 9 bases. This CDR3 region has 13 residues. Trimming at V came to 6 bases and at J to 4 bases, leaving 3 bases not matched to a gene. Germline CDR1 MNHNY, CDR2 SVGAGI (reference sequence). The CDR3 loop reads CASRPGLAETQYF. The CDR3 coding sequence is TGTGCCAGCAGACCGGGACTAGCAGAGACCCAGTACTTC.

Comments on this clone: Its ends do not fully match the called genes, so a read error is possible. The CDR3 loop is CAWKNSGSWEQYF. In DNA form, the CDR3 reads TGTGCATGGAAAAATAGCGGGAGTTGGGAGCAGTACTTC. This chain links TRBV30 with TRBJ2-7, with 9 bases fitting TRBD2. Germline CDR1 GTSNPN, CDR2 SVGIG (reference sequence). The CDR3 runs to 13 residues.

This rearrangement joins TRBV5-4 to TRBJ2-3, with a weak D call TRBD2 (6 bases). The germline V gene has CDR1 SGHNT and CDR2 YYREEE (reference sequence). V was shortened by 10 bases and J by 1 base, with 22 bases between the two germline ends. This CDR3 has 16 residues. CDR3 sequence (DNA): TGTGCCTCAACCGGGGGACCAATTCGTGGCACAGATACGCAGTATTTT. Its translation is CASTGGPIRGTDTQYF.

The V gene is TRBV19, the J gene TRBJ2-7; D ambiguous. The CDR3 runs 11 residues. The V and J ends lost 3 bases and 6 bases respectively, with 6 bases between them. The germline gives CDR1 LNHDA, CDR2 SQIVND (reference sequence). DNA of the CDR3: TGTGCCAGTAGTATTTCTGGCGAGCAGTACTTC. It encodes CASSISGEQYF.

V is TRBV7-9 and J is TRBJ1-2; D perhaps matches TRBD1 (5 bases). The CDR3 is 14 amino acids. Germline CDR1 SEHNR, CDR2 FQNEAQ (reference sequence). Trimming shortened V by 3 bases and J by 6 bases, and 14 bases separated the two germline ends. This CDR3 is CASSLAGLGDGYTF. The CDR3 DNA reads TGTGCCAGCAGCTTGGCAGGGTTAGGGGATGGCTACACCTTC.

The chain links TRBV5-1 to TRBJ2-6; possibly TRBD2 for D (6 bases). CDR1 SGHRS and CDR2 YFSETQ come from the germline V gene. The CDR3 totals 14 residues. V lost 5 bases and J 7 bases, leaving 13 bases between the germline ends. The CDR3 coding sequence is TGCGCCAGCAGAGCAGCGGCGGGAGCCAACGTCCTGACTTTC. It yields the protein CASRAAAGANVLTF.

The V call is TRBV6-1, the J call TRBJ2-4, with TRBD2 identical over 7 bases. Germline V lookup: CDR1 MNHNS, CDR2 SASEGT. V gave up 3 bases and J gave up 3 bases; unmatched junction bases: 5. This CDR3 is built from 15 residues. The CDR3 nucleotides are TGTGCCAGCAGTGACTCGGGGAGGGGCAAAAACATTCAGTACTTC. Amino acid sequence: CASSDSGRGKNIQYF.